The 29 T cell receptor beta chains below all came from one sample that was sequenced in a study of T cell repertoires in cytomegalovirus infection. TCRdb re-derived calls from the reads in MiXCR, one entry per CDR3 protein. The profile covers around 270,000 distinct CDR3 sequences, with 8% to 9.5% appearing a single time and more than 12% taken by the ten largest. Sequenced material: PBMCs. Receptors were obtained from a human donor in good health (CMV status not recorded). Some clones in this sample may be carry-over from other donors' samples.

This clonotype was recorded many times. The chain uses TRBV6-2 or TRBV6-3 and TRBJ1-5; D perhaps matches TRBD1 (5 bases). Deletions cut 0 bases from V and 2 bases from J, with 14 bases between. CDR3 length: 17 residues. From germline, CDR1 is MNHEY and CDR2 SVGEGT. The CDR3 protein is CASSYSTRGKGNQPQHF. The DNA for the CDR3 is TGTGCCAGCAGTTACTCGACGAGGGGAAAGGGCAATCAGCCCCAGCATTTT.

This clonotype was picked up many times. The J gene is TRBJ1-5, the V gene TRBV28; 8 bases align to TRBD1. This CDR3 is 13 amino acids long. Germline CDR1 and CDR2: MDHEN and SYDVKM. Germline trimming cut 6 bases from V and 5 bases from J; bases unmatched to any gene: 3. The CDR3 sequence is CASRGQEHQPQHF. The CDR3, as DNA: TGTGCCAGCAGGGGACAGGAACATCAGCCCCAGCATTTT. The whole variable domain, filled in from reference TRBV28 and TRBJ1-5, reads DVKVTQSSRYLVKRTGEKVFLECVQDMDHENMFWYRQDPGLGLRLIYFSYDVKMKEKGDIPEGYSVSREKKERFSLILESASTNQTSMYLCASRGQEHQPQHFGDGTRLSIL.

This clonotype has a count of ten or more. The chain recombines TRBV25-1 with TRBJ1-1, with 8 bases identical to TRBD1. Trimming took 4 bases from V and 5 from J; bases not matched to a gene: 12. From germline, CDR1 is MGHDK and CDR2 SYGVNS. This CDR3 region has 16 residues. This CDR3 is CASSGTRTGLRTEAFF. The DNA of the CDR3 is TGTGCCAGCAGTGGAACGAGGACAGGGCTGAGGACTGAAGCTTTCTTT.

This clonotype was counted many times. J is TRBJ1-1 and V is TRBV7-8, with D hard to call. Deletions cut 5 bases from V and 1 base from J, with 14 bases between. The CDR3 is made up of 15 amino acids. The germline V gene encodes CDR1 SGHVS and CDR2 FQNEAQ. The CDR3 sequence is CASSPEGGRNTEAFF. CDR3 DNA: TGTGCCAGCAGCCCAGAGGGTGGGCGGAACACTGAAGCTTTCTTT.

This clonotype came up many times. The J gene is TRBJ1-6, the V gene TRBV7-2, with 7 bases lining up with TRBD1. CDR1 and CDR2 from the germline V gene are SGHTA and FQGNSA. V lost 3 bases and J lost 6; bases outside the gene matches: 5. The CDR3 is made up of 15 amino acids. The CDR3 is CASSFTGASNSPLHF. The CDR3 DNA sequence: TGTGCCAGCAGCTTCACAGGGGCCTCTAATTCACCCCTCCACTTT.

This clonotype showed up just a few times. CDR3 region: CSARGRLLEQYF. In DNA, the CDR3 is TGCAGTGCTAGAGGAAGATTGTTGGAGCAGTACTTC. V is TRBV20-1 and J is TRBJ2-7; the D is unclear. Trimming stripped 1 base from V and 7 bases from J, with 11 bases between. Germline-derived CDR1 and CDR2 are DFQATT and SNEGSKA (reference sequence). The CDR3 has 12 amino acids.

This clonotype was counted between two and nine times. The V and J genes are TRBV20-1 and TRBJ2-2; weak D call: TRBD1 (6 bases). This CDR3 spans 16 amino acids. Per germline, CDR1 DFQATT and CDR2 SNEGSKA (reference sequence). V was trimmed by 1 base and J by 6 bases, leaving 18 bases between them. CDR3 residues: CSARAQGALGAGELFF. The CDR3 region has the DNA TGCAGTGCTAGAGCACAGGGCGCGTTGGGGGCCGGGGAGCTGTTTTTT.

This clonotype was observed a handful of times. The V call is TRBV20-1, the J call TRBJ1-1, with TRBD1 as a possible D gene (5 bases). CDR1 and CDR2 from the germline V gene are DFQATT and SNEGSKA (reference sequence). The CDR3 has 16 amino acids. V dropped 6 bases and J dropped 3 bases, with 23 bases sitting between them. DNA for the CDR3: TGCAGTGCGGACGAGGGAAGTAGGGGTGGGTACACTGAAGCTTTCTTT. Protein product: CSADEGSRGGYTEAFF.

This clonotype has a handful of counts. The chain couples TRBV28 to TRBJ1-1; TRBD1 agrees at 9 bases. Germline loops: CDR1 MDHEN, CDR2 SYDVKM. This CDR3 is built from 15 residues. Trimming at V came to 6 bases and at J to 0 bases, leaving 5 bases not matched to a gene. CDR3 residues: CASSRTGELNTEAFF. DNA of the CDR3: TGTGCCAGCAGCCGGACAGGGGAGCTGAACACTGAAGCTTTCTTT. The full variable domain, in which reference TRBV28 and TRBJ1-1 provide the parts outside the CDR3, is DVKVTQSSRYLVKRTGEKVFLECVQDMDHENMFWYRQDPGLGLRLIYFSYDVKMKEKGDIPEGYSVSREKKERFSLILESASTNQTSMYLCASSRTGELNTEAFFGQGTRLTVV.

This sequence joins TRBV6-6 and TRBJ1-4; 7 bases agree with TRBD1. The germline V gene encodes CDR1 MNHNY and CDR2 SVGAGI (reference sequence). The CDR3 sequence is 15 residues long. The V and J ends lost 5 bases and 4 bases, in that order; junction bases with no gene match: 7. This CDR3 reads CASSEGQPFNEKLFF. In nucleotides, the CDR3 is TGTGCCAGCAGTGAGGGACAGCCTTTTAATGAAAAACTGTTTTTT.

This clonotype occurred many times. This sequence joins TRBV5-4 and TRBJ1-3, with a weak D call TRBD1 (6 bases). Between the trimmed V and J ends, which lost 0 bases and 2 bases, there was a span of 12 bases. Germline assignment: CDR1 SGHNT and CDR2 YYREEE (reference sequence). The CDR3 is 16 residues long. In nucleotides, the CDR3 is TGTGCCAGCAGCTTGGACAGGGAGTCTACTGGAAACACCATATATTTT. The encoded protein is CASSLDRESTGNTIYF.

This clonotype was counted a few times. The chain joins TRBV6-2 or TRBV6-3 to TRBJ2-2, with D perhaps being TRBD1 or TRBD2 (6 bases each). CDR1 is MNHEY and CDR2 is SVGEGT in the germline V gene. The CDR3 has 14 residues. The V end lost 7 bases, the J end lost 7 bases, and 16 bases lay between the germline ends. In DNA form, the CDR3 reads TGTGCCAGCATCGAGTCCGGGGGCGGCGGGGAGCTGTTTTTT. Its translation: CASIESGGGGELFF.

This clonotype was found many times. The chain is built from TRBV19 and TRBJ1-6; D is undetermined. Germline values: CDR1 LNHDA, CDR2 SQIVND (reference sequence). V was shortened by 5 bases and J by 2 bases, with 10 bases between the two germline ends. The CDR3 sequence is 15 residues long. The CDR3 region has the DNA TGTGCCAGTAGTCCCCCGGCAACCTATAATTCACCCCTCCACTTT. Amino acid sequence: CASSPPATYNSPLHF.

The genes are TRBV20-1 and TRBJ2-1; 8 bases fit TRBD2. V dropped 6 bases and J dropped 8; count of bases not matched to a gene: 15. Germline CDR1 reads DFQATT; CDR2 reads SNEGSKA (reference sequence). CDR3 length: 15 amino acids. The CDR3 coding sequence is TGCAGTGCACAAGAAGGCCCAGCGGGAGTTTATGAGCAGTTCTTC. Its translation is CSAQEGPAGVYEQFF.

This clonotype was seen many times. This rearrangement joins TRBV12-3 or TRBV12-4 to TRBJ2-4, with TRBD2 matching 11 bases. V was pared by 5 bases and J by 0 bases, with 9 bases of the junction left unmatched. This CDR3 comprises 18 residues. The CDR3 spells CASSPRTSGRVAKNIQYF. The CDR3 DNA reads TGTGCCAGCAGTCCCCGGACTAGCGGGCGCGTAGCCAAAAACATTCAGTACTTC.

To note about this clonotype: The junction departs from the called germline gene at one end, perhaps through a read error. The genes are TRBV11-2 and TRBJ2-7; D might be TRBD1 (6 bases). The CDR3 covers 14 residues. Germline-derived CDR1 and CDR2 are SGHAT and FQNNGV. The CDR3 bases are TGTGCCAGCAGCTTAGGGCAGGGGTCCTACGAGAAGTACTTC. Its translation is CASSLGQGSYEKYF. Variable domain in full (rest from reference TRBV11-2 and TRBJ2-7): EAGVAQSPRYKIIEKRQSVAFWCNPISGHATLYWYQQILGQGPKLLIQFQNNGVVDDSQLPKDRFSAERLKGVDSTLKIQPAKLEDSAVYLCASSLGQGSYEKYFGPGTRLTVT.

There are many counts of this clonotype. The chain joins TRBV2 to TRBJ2-3; 14 bases fit TRBD2. The CDR3 has 15 amino acids. The V segment lost 1 base and the J segment 6 bases; nucleotides outside the gene matches: 0. Germline V gene data show CDR1 as SNHLY and CDR2 as FYNNEI. CDR3 in amino acids: CASSEGTSGRDTQYF. The CDR3 DNA sequence: TGTGCCAGCAGTGAAGGGACTAGCGGGAGGGATACGCAGTATTTT.

This clonotype was picked up many times. The chain couples TRBV7-8 to TRBJ2-5, with 7 bases matching TRBD2. Germline trimming cut 0 bases from V and 2 bases from J; bases unmatched to any gene: 6. Germline values: CDR1 SGHVS, CDR2 FQNEAQ. The CDR3 runs to 16 residues. The CDR3 is CASSLAGLAVQETQYF. The CDR3 nucleotides read TGTGCCAGCAGCTTAGCAGGGCTAGCGGTACAAGAGACCCAGTACTTC.

The chain couples TRBV6-2 or TRBV6-3 to TRBJ1-1, with D unclear. CDR1 and CDR2 (germline): MNHEY, SVGEGT. CDR3 length equals 13 residues. V lost 8 bases to trimming and J lost 4 bases, with 14 bases between them. The CDR3 protein is CASSTPGPTEAFF. For the CDR3, the DNA is TGTGCCAGCTCGACCCCCGGGCCCACTGAAGCTTTCTTT.

Ten or more counts support this clonotype. V is TRBV28 and J is TRBJ2-7; D may correspond to TRBD1 or TRBD2 (6 bases each). The germline V and J ends were trimmed by 2 bases and 6 bases, with 14 bases remaining between them. Germline values: CDR1 MDHEN, CDR2 SYDVKM. CDR3 length equals 14 residues. CDR3 sequence: CASSLVTGAGEQYF. The DNA of the CDR3 is TGTGCCAGCAGTTTAGTGACGGGGGCCGGCGAGCAGTACTTC.

This clonotype has a count of ten or more. The rearrangement joins TRBV27 to TRBJ2-1, with D possibly called TRBD1 or TRBD2 (6 bases each). Germline V CDR1 and CDR2: MNHEY, SMNVEV (reference sequence). The CDR3 has 14 amino acids. V lost 0 bases, J lost 7 bases, and 10 bases lay in between. This CDR3 is CASSLSQGTNEQFF. The CDR3 DNA reads TGTGCCAGCAGTTTATCCCAGGGGACTAATGAGCAGTTCTTC.

By share, this clonotype ranks as medium-sized. V gene TRBV10-3 combines with J gene TRBJ2-3; no reliable D call. The CDR3 has 15 residues. The germline V gene encodes CDR1 ENHRY and CDR2 SYGVKD. The V end was cut by 4 bases, the J end by 0 bases, with 11 bases between. The CDR3 nucleotides read TGTGCCATCAGTGTTACGGAACCTAGCACAGATACGCAGTATTTT. Residues: CAISVTEPSTDTQYF.

This clonotype was observed a few times. The chain employs TRBV6-2 or TRBV6-3 and TRBJ1-1; 10 bases map to TRBD1. The V gene's germline CDR1 is MNHEY and CDR2 SVGEGT. J was trimmed by 5 bases and V by 6 bases; bases with no gene match: 6. The CDR3 totals 14 residues. CDR3: CASRRQGARTEAFF. The CDR3, as DNA: TGTGCCAGCAGGAGACAGGGGGCGCGAACTGAAGCTTTCTTT.

The chain carries TRBV29-1 and TRBJ1-2; 8 bases are shared with TRBD1. Germline lookup yields CDR1 SQVTM and CDR2 ANQGSEA. The CDR3 loop spans 11 amino acids. The CDR3 is CNPDRGYGYTF. The CDR3 nucleotides are TGCAACCCTGACAGGGGCTACGGCTACACCTTC.

This clonotype was recorded at least ten times. The chain links TRBV19 to TRBJ1-1; the match to TRBD1 covers 9 bases. V trimming: 4 bases; J trimming: 1 base; junction bases outside the gene matches: 4. Germline CDR1 is LNHDA and CDR2 is SQIVND (reference sequence). The CDR3 runs to 15 residues. This CDR3 is CASSTRQGENTEAFF. The CDR3 bases are TGTGCCAGTAGTACCCGACAGGGGGAGAACACTGAAGCTTTCTTT.

This clonotype has just a few counts. This chain uses TRBV9 with TRBJ2-5; 9 positions match TRBD2. The germline V gene encodes CDR1 SGDLS and CDR2 YYNGEE. Losses at the gene ends were 2 bases for V and 2 bases for J; bases not matched to a gene: 10. This CDR3 contains 17 residues. Here the CDR3 reads CASSVLPSGEQQETQYF. The CDR3 bases are TGTGCCAGCAGCGTCCTTCCTAGCGGGGAACAGCAAGAGACCCAGTACTTC.

The chain recombines TRBV5-1 with TRBJ2-3; 8 bases agree with TRBD1. J gave up 0 bases and V 4 bases, and 4 bases lay outside the gene matches. Germline CDR1 and CDR2: SGHRS and YFSETQ. The CDR3 is made up of 15 amino acids. The CDR3 DNA reads as TGCGCCAGCAGCGCCCAGGGGGCCAGCACAGATACGCAGTATTTT. Protein: CASSAQGASTDTQYF.

This clonotype came up many times. The chain uses TRBV7-7 and TRBJ2-5; no firm D call. There are 13 residues in the CDR3. The germline V and J ends were trimmed by 1 base and 9 bases, with 12 bases remaining between them. Looked up from germline, CDR1 is SSHAT and CDR2 is FNYEAQ (reference sequence). CDR3 sequence reads: CASSLGASGAQYF. Written as DNA, the CDR3 is TGTGCCAGCAGCTTAGGAGCCTCCGGAGCCCAGTACTTC.

This clonotype was detected ten times or more. This chain joins TRBV7-9 and TRBJ2-7; 8 nucleotides align to TRBD1. The germline CDR1 and CDR2 sequences are SEHNR and FQNEAQ (reference sequence). The length of the CDR3 is 14 residues. The ends lost 1 base at V and 5 bases at J; junction bases unmatched: 4. CDR3 sequence: CASSLVAGGNEQYF. In nucleotides, the CDR3 is TGTGCCAGCAGCTTAGTGGCAGGGGGCAACGAGCAGTACTTC.